These 8 T cell receptor beta chains were all obtained from the same sample, sequenced in a study of blood T cell repertoires in COVID-19. TCRdb's copy holds only in-frame clones and misses some; the assay was immunoSEQ multiplex PCR. The table has over 600,000 clones, around 89% seen once. Input material: peripheral blood. Receptors originate from a woman aged 18-29 years with acute or convalescent COVID-19.

This sequence joins TRBV4-3 and TRBJ1-2; the D gene is possibly TRBD1 (6 bases). The CDR3 has 16 residues. Germline V gene sequence: CDR1 LGHNA, CDR2 YSLEER. Trimming took off 0 bases at V and 5 bases at J, with 16 bases between the two ends. The CDR3 reads CASSQDPGQQPYGYTF. The CDR3 DNA reads as TGCGCCAGCAGCCAAGATCCCGGACAGCAACCTTATGGCTACACCTTC.

The chain combines TRBV11-2 with TRBJ2-4; D perhaps matches TRBD2 (7 bases). The CDR3 has 16 residues. Germline V gives CDR1 SGHAT, CDR2 FQNNGV. Between the trimmed V and J ends, which lost 2 bases and 3 bases, there was a span of 14 bases. The CDR3, as DNA: TGTGCCAGCAGCTTACTAAAGGGGGGGCACAAAAACATTCAGTACTTC. Its translation is CASSLLKGGHKNIQYF. The variable domain in full, with the rest retrieved from reference TRBV11-2 and TRBJ2-4, is EAGVAQSPRYKIIEKRQSVAFWCNPISGHATLYWYQQILGQGPKLLIQFQNNGVVDDSQLPKDRFSAERLKGVDSTLKIQPAKLEDSAVYLCASSLLKGGHKNIQYFGAGTRLSVL.

This clone was picked up one time. The J gene is TRBJ2-7, the V gene TRBV28; possibly TRBD2 for D (5 bases). The CDR3 totals 14 residues. With 4 bases removed from V and 9 bases from J, the gap between germline ends came to 19 bases. Germline V gene lookup returns CDR1 MDHEN and CDR2 SYDVKM. This CDR3 reads CASSSPWQASGQYF. CDR3 DNA sequence: TGTGCCAGCAGTTCCCCGTGGCAGGCCAGCGGGCAGTACTTC. Variable domain in full (rest from reference TRBV28 and TRBJ2-7): DVKVTQSSRYLVKRTGEKVFLECVQDMDHENMFWYRQDPGLGLRLIYFSYDVKMKEKGDIPEGYSVSREKKERFSLILESASTNQTSMYLCASSSPWQASGQYFGPGTRLTVT.

The chain recombines TRBV3-1 (or the pseudogene TRBV3-2) with TRBJ1-2; D not resolved. The CDR3 has 15 amino acids. V dropped 0 bases and J dropped 8 bases, with 16 bases sitting between them. Per germline, CDR1 LGHDT and CDR2 YNNKEL (reference sequence). The CDR3 loop is CASSQEEGRLSGYTF. Here the CDR3 DNA reads TGTGCCAGCAGCCAAGAGGAGGGTAGACTATCGGGCTACACCTTC.

The chain uses TRBV13 and TRBJ2-3; 7 bases are a match to TRBD2. The germline CDR1 and CDR2 sequences are PRHDT and FYEKMQ (reference sequence). The CDR3 length is 16 residues. Germline trimming cut 10 bases from V and 3 bases from J; bases unmatched to any gene: 16. The CDR3 is CATPLAGGGRTDTQYF. The DNA of the CDR3 is TGTGCCACCCCCTTAGCCGGCGGGGGAAGGACAGATACGCAGTATTTT.

The V gene is TRBV10-3, the J gene TRBJ2-7; 7 bases are a match to TRBD1. The CDR3 loop spans 14 amino acids. Germline CDR1 and CDR2: ENHRY and SYGVKD. The trim removed 2 bases at V and 3 bases at J, leaving 4 bases unmatched. The CDR3 is CAISERSGGYEQYF. Here the CDR3 DNA reads TGTGCCATCAGTGAGAGGTCAGGGGGCTACGAGCAGTACTTC.

The gene calls are TRBV5-5 and TRBJ2-5; D might be TRBD2 (7 bases). Trimming removed 0 bases at V and 0 bases at J, with 12 bases between. CDR3 size: 16 residues. Germline-derived CDR1 and CDR2 are SGHKS and YYEKEE (reference sequence). This CDR3 is CASSLGGGRYQETQYF. The CDR3 DNA sequence: TGTGCCAGCAGCTTGGGCGGGGGCCGGTACCAAGAGACCCAGTACTTC.

This chain joins TRBV6-1 and TRBJ1-2, with D perhaps TRBD1 (5 bases). Germline V CDR1 and CDR2: MNHNS, SASEGT. The CDR3 is 13 residues long. V was shortened by 4 bases and J by 2 bases, with 8 bases between the two germline ends. The CDR3 nucleotides are TGTGCCAGCAGTGGACAGACAAACTATGGCTACACCTTC. It codes for CASSGQTNYGYTF.